What follows are 10 T cell receptor beta chains derived from one specimen sequenced in a study of blood T cells in healthy people across ages. Primed by a sample-barcoded 5' primer and a J-beta primer mix, a second PCR proceeded for about 7 to 11 cycles. TCRdb re-derived calls from the 5' RACE reads in MiXCR, one entry per CDR3 protein. Of fewer than 1.5 million distinct CDR3 sequences in the sample, roughly 45% were seen once. The sample was blood. These receptors were taken from a woman younger than 30 in good health.

A word on this clonotype: A much larger clone is a single base away; this may be a read error. The gene calls are TRBV6-1 and TRBJ1-5; TRBD1 matches 7 bases. Germline-derived CDR1 and CDR2 are MNHNS and SASEGT. The CDR3 has 14 residues. Trimming at V came to 6 bases and at J to 0 bases, leaving 2 bases not matched to a gene. The CDR3 DNA reads TGTGCCAGCAGGAGGGACAGTAGCAATCAGCCCCAGCATTTT. This codes for CASRRDSSNQPQHF.

CDR3 DNA sequence: TGTGCCAGCAGCTTGTGGGGGGCCGGGGAGCTGTTTTTT. The encoded protein is CASSLWGAGELFF. The chain couples TRBV7-2 to TRBJ2-2; TRBD2 might be the D (6 bases). V lost 3 bases to trimming and J lost 6 bases, with 8 bases between them. This CDR3 is built from 13 residues. Germline V lookup: CDR1 SGHTA, CDR2 FQGNSA. The entire variable domain, with the rest obtained from reference TRBV7-2 and TRBJ2-2, is as follows: GAGVSQSPSNKVTEKGKDVELRCDPISGHTALYWYRQSLGQGLEFLIYFQGNSAPDKSGLPSDRFSAERTGGSVSTLTIQRTQQEDSAVYLCASSLWGAGELFFGEGSRLTVL.

This rearrangement joins TRBV5-1 to TRBJ2-7; TRBD2 aligns across 11 bases. The J segment lost 0 bases and the V segment lost 4 bases, leaving 15 bases of the junction unmatched. Germline V lookup: CDR1 SGHRS, CDR2 YFSETQ. The CDR3 is 19 amino acids. The CDR3 region has the DNA TGCGCCAGCAGCCCGCTGAAGACTAGCGGGGATAGGAGCTCCTACGAGCAGTACTTC. This codes for CASSPLKTSGDRSSYEQYF.

This chain uses TRBV19 with TRBJ2-1; no reliable D call. CDR3 length: 13 amino acids. V lost 2 bases and J 5 bases, leaving 7 bases between the germline ends. From germline, CDR1 is LNHDA and CDR2 SQIVND (reference sequence). Here the CDR3 reads CASSIIDDNEQFF. In DNA, the CDR3 is TGTGCCAGTAGTATAATCGACGACAATGAGCAGTTCTTC. Full variable domain (outside the CDR3, taken from reference TRBV19 and TRBJ2-1): DGGITQSPKYLFRKEGQNVTLSCEQNLNHDAMYWYRQDPGQGLRLIYYSQIVNDFQKGDIAEGYSVSREKKESFPLTVTSAQKNPTAFYLCASSIIDDNEQFFGPGTRLTVL.

DNA of the CDR3: TGCAGTGCTCCGCGGGAGGGCCTGTCCGAGCAGTACTTC. Translation gives CSAPREGLSEQYF. The rearrangement uses TRBV20-1 and TRBJ2-7; 9 bases fit TRBD2. The V and J ends lost 5 bases and 6 bases, in that order; junction bases with no gene match: 8. Germline-derived CDR1 and CDR2 are DFQATT and SNEGSKA (reference sequence). This CDR3 is 13 amino acids long.

The V call is TRBV7-2, the J call TRBJ2-1, with 8 bases lining up with TRBD1. The germline V gene has CDR1 SGHTA and CDR2 FQGNSA. This CDR3 is 17 amino acids long. With 1 base clipped from V and 8 bases from J, the junction kept 13 bases outside the gene matches. The CDR3 sequence: CASSLVFARTGWDEQFF. As DNA, the CDR3 is TGTGCCAGCAGCTTAGTATTCGCTCGGACAGGGTGGGATGAGCAGTTCTTC.

This clonotype was observed many times. At one of its ends the junction is not consistent with the germline gene, which may arise from a read error. The gene calls are TRBV29-1 and TRBJ2-7; TRBD1 matches 11 bases. Germline lookup yields CDR1 SQVTM and CDR2 ANQGSEA. The CDR3 has 13 amino acids. The CDR3: CSVEGQGANEQYF. The CDR3, as DNA: TGCAGCGTGGAAGGACAGGGGGCGAACGAGCAGTACTTC.

This rearrangement joins TRBV3-1 to TRBJ1-2, with D unclear. Trimming took off 2 bases at V and 0 bases at J, with 13 bases between the two ends. Germline CDR1 LGHDT, CDR2 YNNKEL (reference sequence). CDR3 size: 16 residues. CDR3 protein: CASSQLTDTTNYGYTF. CDR3 in DNA: TGTGCCAGCAGCCAATTAACCGACACGACTAACTATGGCTACACCTTC.

The table lists this clonotype with a few counts. The V call is TRBV12-3 or TRBV12-4, the J call TRBJ1-1; tentatively, D is TRBD1 (5 bases). The CDR3 length is 14 residues. Trimming shortened V by 3 bases and J by 4 bases, and 12 bases separated the two germline ends. This CDR3 reads CASSFGGDVTEAFF. DNA of the CDR3: TGTGCCAGCAGTTTTGGAGGGGATGTCACTGAAGCTTTCTTT.

This clonotype was detected only a few times. The rearrangement joins TRBV28 to TRBJ1-2, with D hard to call. CDR1 is MDHEN and CDR2 is SYDVKM in the germline V gene. The V end was cut by 2 bases, the J end by 3 bases, with 10 bases between. The CDR3 has 14 amino acids. The CDR3 spells CASSLGRSDYGYTF. The DNA for the CDR3 is TGTGCCAGCAGTTTAGGGCGGAGCGACTATGGCTACACCTTC.